The rows below give T cell receptor beta chains drawn from one sample of a study of shared clonotypes between healthy human individuals. Profiling relied on immunoSEQ multiplex PCR, and the TCRdb table lists in-frame clones only, not all of them. The data hold 2 million to 2.5 million clones, with 80% to 95% observed a single time. Sequencing was carried out using naive CD4+ T cells from PBMCs. All receptors derive from a young man in good health. Some clones in this sample may be carry-over from other donors' samples. The CDR3 runs from the conserved cysteine through the conserved F or W. The order of the fields is J gene, CDR3 length, V gene, D gene, clone size, CDR3 DNA, CDR3 protein. A D gene is named only where the DNA matches it firmly. Size tells how often a clone was seen (once, few, many) or the class of an expanded clone, and some rows leave it out.

J: TRBJ1-1; length: 14; V: TRBV7-2; D: .; size: .; DNA: TGTGCCAGCAGCTCGACAAGGGGGGACACTGAAGCTTTCTTT; CDR3: CASSSTRGDTEAFF
J: TRBJ1-2; length: 15; V: TRBV28; D: TRBD1; size: .; DNA: TGTGCCAGCAGTTCGACAGGGGGCATAAACTATGGCTACACCTTC; CDR3: CASSSTGGINYGYTF
J: TRBJ2-7; length: 15; V: TRBV7-9; D: TRBD2; size: once; DNA: TGTGCCAGCAGCTTATTGACTAGCGGGAGGTCCGAGCAGTACTTC; CDR3: CASSLLTSGRSEQYF
J: TRBJ2-1; length: 15; V: TRBV18; D: .; size: .; DNA: TGTGCCAGCTCACCACGGGGAGTCCAGGGTAATGAGCAGTTCTTC; CDR3: CASSPRGVQGNEQFF
J: TRBJ2-3; length: 13; V: TRBV4-3; D: TRBD2; size: .; DNA: TGCGCCAGCAGCCTGGGGGGGGCAGATACGCAGTATTTT; CDR3: CASSLGGADTQYF
J: TRBJ1-5; length: 13; V: TRBV7-2; D: .; size: .; DNA: TGTGCCAGCAGCTTAAACAGCAATCAGCCCCAGCATTTT; CDR3: CASSLNSNQPQHF
J: TRBJ1-4; length: 12; V: TRBV10-3; D: .; size: .; DNA: TGTGCCATCAGCAAAGGAGGTGAAAAACTGTTTTTT; CDR3: CAISKGGEKLFF
J: TRBJ2-1; length: 14; V: TRBV5-1; D: TRBD2; size: .; DNA: TGCGCCAGTCACGGGGTAGCGGGCGCCAATGAGCAGTTCTTC; CDR3: CASHGVAGANEQFF
J: TRBJ2-3; length: 16; V: TRBV11-2; D: TRBD2; size: .; DNA: TGTGCCAGCCAACTTGGGTGGCGGGAGGGCAATGATACGCAGTATTTT; CDR3: CASQLGWREGNDTQYF
J: TRBJ1-2; length: 15; V: TRBV4-3; D: TRBD1; size: .; DNA: TGCGCCAGCAGCCACTATCAGGGGGCGGACTATGGCTACACCTTC; CDR3: CASSHYQGADYGYTF
J: TRBJ2-1; length: 15; V: TRBV5-4; D: .; size: .; DNA: TGTGCCAGCAGCCATTATGGGGATGGCTACAATGAGCAGTTCTTC; CDR3: CASSHYGDGYNEQFF
J: TRBJ2-3; length: 17; V: TRBV4-3; D: TRBD2; size: .; DNA: TGCGCCAGCAGCCATCCTAGGGGACTAGCGGACACAGATACGCAGTATTTT; CDR3: CASSHPRGLADTDTQYF
J: TRBJ1-5; length: 13; V: TRBV19; D: .; size: .; DNA: TGTGCCAGTAGTATCGCGGGGCAGTCTCCCCAGCATTTT; CDR3: CASSIAGQSPQHF
J: TRBJ2-3; length: 15; V: TRBV10-3; D: TRBD1; size: .; DNA: TGTGCCACGCAAAGACAGGGGGCACAAGCGGATACGCAGTATTTT; CDR3: CATQRQGAQADTQYF
J: TRBJ1-5; length: 16; V: TRBV28; D: .; size: .; DNA: TGTGCCAGCAGTGCGACAGGTTTTTATAGCAATCAGCCCCAGCATTTT; CDR3: CASSATGFYSNQPQHF
J: TRBJ2-1; length: 17; V: TRBV4-1; D: .; size: .; DNA: TGCGCCAGCAGCCAAGTAGGCGGCGCGGGTGGAAACAATGAGCAGTTCTTC; CDR3: CASSQVGGAGGNNEQFF
J: TRBJ2-5; length: 13; V: TRBV29-1; D: TRBD2; size: once; DNA: TGCAGCGTGGGCGGGAGCTGGGAAGAGACCCAGTACTTC; CDR3: CSVGGSWEETQYF
J: TRBJ2-5; length: 14; V: TRBV5-4; D: TRBD2; size: .; DNA: TGTGCCAGCAGCCAAGCGGGATCTCGCGAGACCCAGTACTTC; CDR3: CASSQAGSRETQYF
J: TRBJ2-7; length: 16; V: TRBV11-2; D: .; size: .; DNA: TGTGCCAGCAGCTATAGAAACCCGGGACGGCGTGGCGAGCAGTACTTC; CDR3: CASSYRNPGRRGEQYF
J: TRBJ2-3; length: 14; V: TRBV29-1; D: TRBD1; size: .; DNA: TGCAGCGCCGTCCAGGACAGGGTTTCAGATACGCAGTATTTT; CDR3: CSAVQDRVSDTQYF
J: TRBJ2-7; length: 14; V: TRBV25-1; D: .; size: once; DNA: TGTGCCAGCAGTGAATGGAACCGACAATCCGAGCAGTACTTC; CDR3: CASSEWNRQSEQYF
J: TRBJ2-1; length: 13; V: TRBV7-3; D: .; size: .; DNA: TGTGCCTCCGCCGGGGAGCGGCACAATGAGCAGTTCTTC; CDR3: CASAGERHNEQFF